The 30 T cell receptor beta chains below come from one sample, sequenced in a study of long-term antiretroviral therapy in people with HIV. The immunoSEQ assay was v3.0, run at survey level. Method: immunoSEQ multiplex PCR; TCRdb's copy keeps in-frame clones and lacks some. The table includes 20,000 to 25,000 clones, around four fifths detected once. The sequencing used unsorted PBMCs, collected 1.6 years after starting antiretroviral therapy. All receptors derive from a man aged 35 to 55 with HIV.

Comment on this clone: The same CDR3 can be traced to other DNA sequences in this sample. The chain recombines TRBV18 with TRBJ1-6; TRBD1 matches at 10 bases. The CDR3 extends over 15 amino acids. Germline trimming cut 1 base from V and 9 bases from J; bases unmatched to any gene: 3. Germline-derived CDR1 and CDR2 are KGHSH and LQKENI. This CDR3 reads CASSPQTGGGSPLHF. The CDR3 nucleotides read TGTGCCAGCTCACCACAGACAGGGGGCGGTTCACCCCTCCACTTT.

This chain joins TRBV7-9 and TRBJ2-7; 10 bases agree with TRBD1. The length of the CDR3 is 16 residues. The V and J ends lost 10 bases and 0 bases, in that order; junction bases with no gene match: 12. The V gene's germline CDR1 is SEHNR and CDR2 FQNEAQ (reference sequence). The CDR3 DNA reads as TGTGCCACCACCGGGACAGGGGCAGAAAACTCCTACGAGCAGTACTTC. This translates into CATTGTGAENSYEQYF.

The chain recombines TRBV5-6 with TRBJ2-1; 10 bases are shared with TRBD2. The CDR3 consists of 15 residues. CDR1 and CDR2 from the germline V gene are SGHDT and YYEEEE. The V gene end was trimmed by 7 bases and the J gene end by 2 bases; junction bases not matched to a gene: 6. CDR3 sequence: CASSWGTSAYNEQFF. As DNA, the CDR3 is TGTGCCAGCTCATGGGGGACTAGCGCCTACAATGAGCAGTTCTTC.

The chain carries TRBV7-3 and TRBJ2-5, with D perhaps assigned TRBD1 or TRBD2 (5 bases each). Per germline, CDR1 SGHTA and CDR2 FQGTGA. The length of the CDR3 is 13 residues. The V and J ends lost 5 bases and 1 base respectively, with 8 bases between them. The CDR3 coding sequence is TGTGCCAGCAGCCGGGACCCCCAAGAGACCCAGTACTTC. This gives the protein CASSRDPQETQYF.

V and J are TRBV7-9 and TRBJ2-7; possible D gene TRBD2, 5 bases. This CDR3 is 15 amino acids long. Between the trimmed V and J ends, which lost 0 bases and 6 bases, there was a span of 15 bases. The germline CDR1 and CDR2 sequences are SEHNR and FQNEAQ (reference sequence). This CDR3 reads CASSLAGVLNSEQYF. CDR3 nucleotide sequence: TGTGCCAGCAGCTTAGCGGGAGTTCTTAATAGCGAGCAGTACTTC.

The chain is built from TRBV2 and TRBJ1-1, with D maybe TRBD1 (6 bases). Deletions cut 4 bases from V and 1 base from J, with 7 bases between. This CDR3 region has 13 residues. Germline lookup yields CDR1 SNHLY and CDR2 FYNNEI. CDR3 nucleotides: TGTGCCAGCAGTGCCAGGGGGAACACTGAAGCTTTCTTT. Amino acids: CASSARGNTEAFF.

The rearrangement uses TRBV11-3 and TRBJ2-7, with 10 bases identical to TRBD2. The germline V gene encodes CDR1 SGHNT and CDR2 YENEEA. This CDR3 contains 15 residues. Trimming took 3 bases from V and 8 from J; bases not matched to a gene: 10. CDR3 region: CASSFRAGGPVQQYF. DNA of the CDR3: TGTGCCAGCAGCTTCAGAGCGGGAGGGCCGGTCCAGCAGTACTTC.

CDR3 DNA: TGTGCCAGCAGCTTAGGCCTATCAGCTAACACCGGGGAGCTGTTTTTT. It yields the protein CASSLGLSANTGELFF. This chain uses TRBV7-6 with TRBJ2-2, with D unresolved. Trimming left V 1 base short and J 2 bases short, with 11 bases between. The CDR3 is 16 amino acids. Germline loops: CDR1 SGHVS, CDR2 FNYEAQ.

The gene calls are TRBV18 and TRBJ1-2; 10 nucleotides align to TRBD1. The junction had 12 bases not matched to a gene; V was cut back by 3 bases and J by 8 bases. Germline assignment: CDR1 KGHSH and CDR2 LQKENI. This CDR3 is 16 amino acids long. CDR3 sequence: CASSPFSPGQGKGYTF. CDR3 nucleotides: TGTGCCAGCTCACCTTTTTCGCCGGGACAGGGGAAAGGCTACACCTTC.

This clone is a singleton in its sample. V gene TRBV19 combines with J gene TRBJ1-1; 10 bases map to TRBD1. The V segment lost 5 bases and the J segment 4 bases; nucleotides outside the gene matches: 4. This CDR3 contains 14 residues. Per germline, CDR1 LNHDA and CDR2 SQIVND (reference sequence). The CDR3 DNA sequence: TGTGCCAGTAGTTCCCGACAGGGGGCCACTGAAGCTTTCTTT. Protein sequence: CASSSRQGATEAFF.

The CDR3 is CASSPRLAGYTDTQYF. The DNA for the CDR3 is TGTGCCAGCAGTCCCCGACTAGCGGGGTACACAGATACGCAGTATTTT. The chain has TRBV27 and TRBJ2-3; 11 bases line up with TRBD2. Germline CDR1 and CDR2: MNHEY and SMNVEV (reference sequence). The junction had 6 bases not matched to a gene; V was cut back by 5 bases and J by 2 bases. This CDR3 contains 16 residues.

V and J are TRBV5-1 and TRBJ1-1; TRBD1 matches 7 bases. Trimming took 4 bases from V and 6 from J; bases not matched to a gene: 6. The length of the CDR3 is 13 residues. Germline CDR1 is SGHRS and CDR2 is YFSETQ. CDR3 in amino acids: CASSPGGEAEAFF. CDR3 nucleotides: TGCGCCAGCAGCCCAGGGGGGGAAGCTGAAGCTTTCTTT.

The chain is built from TRBV30 and TRBJ1-1; 8 bases align to TRBD1. Germline CDR1 and CDR2: GTSNPN and SVGIG (reference sequence). Unmatched junction bases numbered 8, after V lost 8 bases and J lost 3 bases. The CDR3 is 13 residues long. CDR3: CAGSGQGDTEAFF. DNA for the CDR3: TGTGCCGGTTCCGGACAGGGCGACACTGAAGCTTTCTTT.

The CDR3 loop is CASSLAREGDEQFF. Written as DNA, the CDR3 is TGTGCCAGCAGCTTGGCCAGGGAGGGCGATGAGCAGTTCTTC. The gene calls are TRBV5-4 and TRBJ2-1; 7 bases are a match to TRBD2. This CDR3 is built from 14 residues. The germline V gene has CDR1 SGHNT and CDR2 YYREEE (reference sequence). The J segment lost 8 bases and the V segment lost 0 bases, leaving 5 bases of the junction unmatched.

This chain uses TRBV6-6 with TRBJ1-4; D not resolved. The CDR3 is made up of 16 amino acids. The germline V gene encodes CDR1 MNHNY and CDR2 SVGAGI (reference sequence). V was trimmed by 2 bases and J by 0 bases, leaving 10 bases between them. The CDR3 coding sequence is TGTGCCAGCAGTTACCGCGGCAGCTCAACTAATGAAAAACTGTTTTTT. Translated: CASSYRGSSTNEKLFF.

The CDR3 loop reads CASSLLRGRSYEQYF. The CDR3 DNA is TGTGCCAGCAGCTTGCTTCGAGGGAGGTCCTACGAGCAGTACTTC. The chain recombines TRBV5-8 with TRBJ2-7; D possibly corresponds to TRBD2 (6 bases). Germline V CDR1 and CDR2: SGHTS, YDEGEE. V gave up 1 base and J gave up 1 base, with 12 bases separating them. This CDR3 is built from 15 residues.

The V and J genes are TRBV11-2 and TRBJ2-7; weak D call: TRBD2 (6 bases). The CDR3 loop spans 16 amino acids. CDR1 and CDR2 from the germline V gene are SGHAT and FQNNGV. Trimming stripped 7 bases from V and 4 bases from J, with 23 bases between. The CDR3 is CASNHGGTGERYEQYF. In nucleotides, the CDR3 is TGTGCCAGCAACCACGGGGGTACGGGAGAAAGGTACGAGCAGTACTTC.

This clone was recorded only once. V and J are TRBV6-4 and TRBJ1-2, with D unresolved. The V gene's germline CDR1 is MRHNA and CDR2 SNTAGT. The CDR3 sequence is 13 residues long. Trimming removed 0 bases at V and 5 bases at J, with 7 bases between. The CDR3 loop reads CASSDSVGYGYTF. CDR3 DNA: TGTGCCAGCAGTGACTCAGTAGGTTATGGCTACACCTTC.

The V gene is TRBV6-6, the J gene TRBJ2-2, with D tentatively TRBD1 (5 bases). This CDR3 spans 13 amino acids. Germline V gene lookup returns CDR1 MNHNY and CDR2 SVGAGI (reference sequence). V was pared by 8 bases and J by 5 bases, with 12 bases between. CDR3 loop: CASWQGVTGELFF. CDR3 nucleotide sequence: TGTGCCAGCTGGCAGGGTGTGACCGGGGAGCTGTTTTTT.

In this sample, this clone turned up once. The rearrangement links TRBV7-2 to TRBJ2-2; D ambiguous. The CDR3 extends over 16 amino acids. The germline gives CDR1 SGHTA, CDR2 FQGNSA. The V gene lost 0 bases and the J gene lost 7 bases, with 15 bases spanning the gap. Written as DNA, the CDR3 is TGTGCCAGCAGCTTAGCGAATAGTATGGGCCGCGGGGAGCTGTTTTTT. It specifies CASSLANSMGRGELFF.

This sequence joins TRBV7-3 and TRBJ2-2; 7 bases match TRBD1. V was clipped by 5 bases and J by 7 bases; unmatched bases: 4. The germline CDR1 and CDR2 sequences are SGHTA and FQGTGA. This CDR3 spans 13 amino acids. CDR3 residues: CASSTGVGGELFF. The CDR3, as DNA: TGTGCCAGCAGCACAGGGGTCGGCGGGGAGCTGTTTTTT.

This clone was recorded only once. The V gene is TRBV7-9, the J gene TRBJ1-1; D is ambiguous. Germline CDR1 reads SEHNR; CDR2 reads FQNEAQ (reference sequence). The CDR3 has 14 amino acids. The V gene lost 5 bases and the J gene lost 2 bases, with 12 bases spanning the gap. The CDR3 sequence: CASSALASNTEAFF. CDR3 in DNA: TGTGCCAGCAGCGCCTTGGCATCCAACACTGAAGCTTTCTTT.

The chain has TRBV5-1 and TRBJ2-4, with D uncertain. The CDR3 is made up of 16 amino acids. Germline V lookup: CDR1 SGHRS, CDR2 YFSETQ. The V and J ends lost 4 bases and 13 bases respectively, with 27 bases between them. CDR3 sequence reads: CASSPNPVAKGLEQYF. Written as DNA, the CDR3 is TGCGCCAGCAGCCCAAACCCGGTGGCTAAGGGCCTCGAACAGTACTTC. The whole variable domain, remainder taken from reference TRBV5-1 and TRBJ2-4, is KAGVTQTPRYLIKTRGQQVTLSCSPISGHRSVSWYQQTPGQGLQFLFEYFSETQRNKGNFPGRFSGRQFSNSRSEMNVSTLELGDSALYLCASSPNPVAKGLEQYFGAGTRLSVL.

The chain joins TRBV2 to TRBJ1-2; 7 nucleotides align to TRBD1. V lost 5 bases, J lost 5 bases, and 5 bases stayed unmatched. Germline CDR1 reads SNHLY; CDR2 reads FYNNEI. CDR3 length: 13 residues. The CDR3 sequence is CASSRTGVYGYTF. CDR3 nucleotide sequence: TGTGCCAGCAGTCGGACAGGAGTTTATGGCTACACCTTC. The whole variable domain, filled in from reference TRBV2 and TRBJ1-2, reads EPEVTQTPSHQVTQMGQEVILRCVPISNHLYFYWYRQILGQKVEFLVSFYNNEISEKSEIFDDQFSVERPDGSNFTLKIRSTKLEDSAMYFCASSRTGVYGYTFGSGTRLTVV.

V usage is TRBV5-1 and J usage is TRBJ2-7; 7 nucleotides align to TRBD1. The CDR3 is 15 residues long. V lost 1 base, J lost 3 bases, and 7 bases stayed unmatched. Germline CDR1 and CDR2: SGHRS and YFSETQ. The CDR3 reads CASSLTTGAYYEQYF. In nucleotides, the CDR3 is TGCGCCAGCAGCTTGACCACAGGGGCGTACTACGAGCAGTACTTC.

The chain employs TRBV13 and TRBJ2-7, with D possibly TRBD1 on 6 matching bases. CDR1 and CDR2 (germline): PRHDT, FYEKMQ (reference sequence). Trimming cost V 0 bases and J 7 bases, with 13 bases left between them. This CDR3 comprises 14 residues. The CDR3 is CASSLGTGLEEQYF. The CDR3 bases are TGTGCCAGCAGCTTAGGGACAGGCCTTGAGGAGCAGTACTTC.

This chain uses TRBV5-6 with TRBJ2-7, with unresolved D. Trimming took off 0 bases at V and 4 bases at J, with 2 bases between the two ends. CDR1 and CDR2 from the germline V gene are SGHDT and YYEEEE. CDR3 length: 11 amino acids. The CDR3 sequence: CASSLVYEQYF. CDR3 sequence (DNA): TGTGCCAGCAGCTTGGTTTACGAGCAGTACTTC.

This clone appeared once. V usage is TRBV7-8 and J usage is TRBJ2-1, with 9 bases aligning to TRBD2. This CDR3 spans 17 amino acids. Germline CDR1 reads SGHVS; CDR2 reads FQNEAQ. With 2 bases clipped from V and 5 bases from J, the junction kept 10 bases outside the gene matches. CDR3 loop: CASSLPGRTSEDNEQFF. The CDR3 DNA reads TGTGCCAGCAGCTTACCAGGAAGGACTAGCGAGGACAATGAGCAGTTCTTC.

The table lists this clone with a count of one. This chain links TRBV30 with TRBJ1-2, with a tentative D call TRBD1 (5 bases). The CDR3 is 13 amino acids. Germline CDR1 GTSNPN, CDR2 SVGIG (reference sequence). V was clipped by 4 bases and J by 3 bases, with 12 bases between them. This chain's CDR3 is CAWKGRDYYGYTF. CDR3 bases: TGTGCCTGGAAGGGACGCGATTACTATGGCTACACCTTC.

The chain uses TRBV29-1 and TRBJ1-1, with D possibly matching TRBD1 (5 bases). The length of the CDR3 is 13 residues. The V gene lost 4 bases and the J gene lost 3 bases, with 12 bases spanning the gap. Germline values: CDR1 SQVTM, CDR2 ANQGSEA. The DNA of the CDR3 is TGCAGCGTTGGGGCAGGGCGGTACACTGAAGCTTTCTTT. Protein: CSVGAGRYTEAFF.